The clone carrying this T cell receptor (beta chain) appeared many times. The sample's time point: pre-sensitization, week 0. Indicated treatment: therapeutic diphenylcyclopropenone sensitization with weekly scalp DPC. Donors, patients with alopecia ranging from 18 to 70 years old and judged suitable for DPC, provided samples. The authors extracted total RNA from unfractionated whole blood. The entry originates in a study of human T cells and chemical hapten exposure. One entry per CDR3 protein, called by TCRdb with MiXCR from the RACE reads. Among approximately 260,000 distinct CDR3 sequences listed, 7.5% to 9% were seen once. The CDR3 consists of 14 residues. Germline CDR1 is MNHEY and CDR2 is SMNVEV (reference sequence). V was clipped by 5 bases and J by 2 bases, with 10 bases between them.

The sample here was whole blood, taken in connection with sensitization to the hapten diphenylcyclopropenone (DPC). This TCR was recovered from a middle-aged woman with alopecia areata. Some clones in this sample may be carry-over from other donors' samples. V gene TRBV27 combines with J gene TRBJ2-1; unclear D gene. CDR3: CASSKGMAYNEQFF. The CDR3 DNA reads as TGTGCCAGCAGTAAGGGTATGGCCTACAATGAGCAGTTCTTC.